This TCR beta chain is drawn from a study of human thymus T cells. Clones were read by immunoSEQ multiplex PCR, and TCRdb kept only the in-frame ones, dropping some. Seen here are about 130,000 clones, about 93% observed once, and the top ten hold around 0.025%. Remarks on this clone: Its antigen remains unidentified.

Thymus tissue was removed during corrective cardiac surgery. General study points: Repertoires sampled from thymus and blood appeared biased in V and J gene usage.

Germline loops: CDR1 SQVTM, CDR2 ANQGSEA. The CDR3 has 13 residues. The J segment lost 6 bases and the V segment lost 3 bases, leaving 5 bases of the junction unmatched. The material sequenced was thymus tissue. The sequence was obtained from a boy under three years old with a congenital heart defect but otherwise immunologically healthy. The V call is TRBV29-1, the J call TRBJ2-7, with 10 nucleotides matching TRBD1. DNA for the CDR3: TGCAGCGTTGATGGGGGACAGGGGTGCGAGCAGTACTTC. It translates to CSVDGGQGCEQYF.